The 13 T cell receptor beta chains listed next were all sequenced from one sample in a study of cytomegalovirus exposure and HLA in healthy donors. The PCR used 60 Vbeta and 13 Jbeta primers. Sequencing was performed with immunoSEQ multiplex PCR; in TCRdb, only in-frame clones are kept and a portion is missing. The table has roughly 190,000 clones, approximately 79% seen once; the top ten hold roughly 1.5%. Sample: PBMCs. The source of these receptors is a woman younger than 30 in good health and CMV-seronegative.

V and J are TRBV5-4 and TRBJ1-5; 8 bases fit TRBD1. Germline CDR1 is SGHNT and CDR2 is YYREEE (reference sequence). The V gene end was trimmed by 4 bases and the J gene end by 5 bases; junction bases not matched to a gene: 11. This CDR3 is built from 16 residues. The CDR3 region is CASSIGSGQGHQPQHF. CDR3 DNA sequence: TGTGCCAGCAGCATTGGTAGTGGACAGGGCCATCAGCCCCAGCATTTT.

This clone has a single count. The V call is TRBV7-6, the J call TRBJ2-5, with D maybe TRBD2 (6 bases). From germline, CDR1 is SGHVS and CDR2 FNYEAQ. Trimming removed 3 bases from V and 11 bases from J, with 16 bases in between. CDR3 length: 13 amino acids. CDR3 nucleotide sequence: TGTGCCAGCAGCTTCACCATGGGGGGAGAGCAGTACTTC. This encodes CASSFTMGGEQYF.

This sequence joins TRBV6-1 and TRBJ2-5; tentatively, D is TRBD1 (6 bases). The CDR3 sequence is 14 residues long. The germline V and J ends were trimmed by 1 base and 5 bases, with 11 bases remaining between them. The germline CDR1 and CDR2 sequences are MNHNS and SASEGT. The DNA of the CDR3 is TGTGCCAGCAGTGAAGGGGGGCTGTGGGAGACCCAGTACTTC. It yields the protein CASSEGGLWETQYF.

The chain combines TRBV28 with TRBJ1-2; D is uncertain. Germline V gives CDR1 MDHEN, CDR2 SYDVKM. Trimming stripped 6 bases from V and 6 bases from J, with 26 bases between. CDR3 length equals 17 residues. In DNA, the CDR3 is TGTGCCAGCAGCCGGTCGGATGCAGGTTCAGTAAATAATGGCTACACCTTC. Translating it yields CASSRSDAGSVNNGYTF.

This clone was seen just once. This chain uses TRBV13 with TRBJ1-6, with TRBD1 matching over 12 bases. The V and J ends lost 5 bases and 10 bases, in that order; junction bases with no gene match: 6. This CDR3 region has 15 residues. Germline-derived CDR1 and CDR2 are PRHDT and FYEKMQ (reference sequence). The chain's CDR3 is CASSRDRGLHSPLHF. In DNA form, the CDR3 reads TGTGCCAGCAGCCGGGACAGGGGGCTTCACTCACCCCTCCACTTT.

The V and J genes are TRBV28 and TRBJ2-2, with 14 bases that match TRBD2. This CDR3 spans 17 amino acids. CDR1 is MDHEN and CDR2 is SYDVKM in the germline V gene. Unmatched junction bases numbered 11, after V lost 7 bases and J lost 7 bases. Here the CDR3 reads CASKGTSGRKGGGELFF. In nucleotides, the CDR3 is TGTGCCAGCAAGGGGACTAGCGGGAGAAAGGGCGGCGGGGAGCTGTTTTTT.

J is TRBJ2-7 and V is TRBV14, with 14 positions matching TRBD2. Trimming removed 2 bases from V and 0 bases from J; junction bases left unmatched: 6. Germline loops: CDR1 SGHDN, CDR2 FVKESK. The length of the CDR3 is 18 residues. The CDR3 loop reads CASSQWAGTSGSSYEQYF. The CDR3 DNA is TGTGCCAGCAGCCAATGGGCCGGGACTAGCGGGAGCTCCTACGAGCAGTACTTC.

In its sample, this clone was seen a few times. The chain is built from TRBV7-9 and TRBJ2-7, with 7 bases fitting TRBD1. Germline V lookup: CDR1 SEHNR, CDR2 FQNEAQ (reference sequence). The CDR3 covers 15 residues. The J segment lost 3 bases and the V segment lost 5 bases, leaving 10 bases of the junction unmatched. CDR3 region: CASSPYRGTGYEQYF. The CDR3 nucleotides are TGTGCCAGCAGCCCATACAGGGGCACGGGCTACGAGCAGTACTTC. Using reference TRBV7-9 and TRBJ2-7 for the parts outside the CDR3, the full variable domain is DTGVSQNPRHKITKRGQNVTFRCDPISEHNRLYWYRQTLGQGPEFLTYFQNEAQLEKSRLLSDRFSAERPKGSFSTLEIQRTEQGDSAMYLCASSPYRGTGYEQYFGPGTRLTVT.

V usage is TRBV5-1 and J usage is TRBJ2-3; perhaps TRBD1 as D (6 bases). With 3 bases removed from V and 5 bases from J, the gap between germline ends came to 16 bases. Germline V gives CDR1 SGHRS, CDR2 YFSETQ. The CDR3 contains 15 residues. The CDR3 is CASSWDNPNGDTQYF. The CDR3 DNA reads TGCGCCAGCAGCTGGGACAATCCCAATGGAGATACGCAGTATTTT. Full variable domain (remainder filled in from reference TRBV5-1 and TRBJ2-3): KAGVTQTPRYLIKTRGQQVTLSCSPISGHRSVSWYQQTPGQGLQFLFEYFSETQRNKGNFPGRFSGRQFSNSRSEMNVSTLELGDSALYLCASSWDNPNGDTQYFGPGTRLTVL.

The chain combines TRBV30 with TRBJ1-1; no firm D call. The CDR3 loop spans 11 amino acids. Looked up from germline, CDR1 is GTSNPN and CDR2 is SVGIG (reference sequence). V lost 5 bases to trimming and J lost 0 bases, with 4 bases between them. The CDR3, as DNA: TGTGCCTGGGGCTTGAACACTGAAGCTTTCTTT. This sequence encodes CAWGLNTEAFF.

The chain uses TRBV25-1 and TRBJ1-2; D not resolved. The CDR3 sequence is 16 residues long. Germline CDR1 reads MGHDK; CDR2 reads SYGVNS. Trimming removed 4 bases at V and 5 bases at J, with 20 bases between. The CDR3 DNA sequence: TGTGCCAGCAGTGGCCCTACGAACGGGGTAATATATGGCTACACCTTC. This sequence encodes CASSGPTNGVIYGYTF.

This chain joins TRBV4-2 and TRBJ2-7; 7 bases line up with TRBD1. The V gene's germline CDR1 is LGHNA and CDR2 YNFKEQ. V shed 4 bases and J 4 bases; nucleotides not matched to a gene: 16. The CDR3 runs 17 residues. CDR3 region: CASSRNVNRDSPYEQYF. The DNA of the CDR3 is TGTGCCAGCAGCCGAAACGTAAACCGGGACAGCCCTTACGAGCAGTACTTC.

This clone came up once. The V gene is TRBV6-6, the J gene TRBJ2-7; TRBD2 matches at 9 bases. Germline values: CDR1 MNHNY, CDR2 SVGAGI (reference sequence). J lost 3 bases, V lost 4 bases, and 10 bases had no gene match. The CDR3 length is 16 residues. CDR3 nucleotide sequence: TGTGCCAGCAGTTTTGGGGCGGGAGGGTCAGACTACGAGCAGTACTTC. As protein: CASSFGAGGSDYEQYF.